This passage covers 19 T cell receptor beta chains from one sample sequenced in a study of T cell responses to AZD1222 COVID-19 vaccine. Produced via immunoSEQ multiplex PCR; TCRdb's table is partial and in-frame only. The sample includes roughly 100,000 clones, around nine tenths seen only once; the top ten take under 20%. Source: peripheral blood, taken on day 0 of AZD1222 vaccination. The receptors stem from an adult in good health.

A note on this clone: As the CDR3 is not closed by the conserved phenylalanine or tryptophan, this likely results from a read error. V usage is TRBV2 and J usage is TRBJ1-6; D is unresolved. Germline V gene data show CDR1 as SNHLY and CDR2 as FYNNEI. V lost 6 bases, J lost 7 bases, and 10 bases lay in between. The CDR3 covers 13 residues. The CDR3 spells CASRDVKNSPLHL. The DNA for the CDR3 is TGTGCCAGCAGGGACGTAAAGAATTCACCCCTCCACCTT.

This chain connects TRBV7-3 to TRBJ1-2; D is undetermined. Deletions cut 4 bases from V and 6 bases from J, with 12 bases between. This CDR3 comprises 13 residues. Germline V CDR1 and CDR2: SGHTA, FQGTGA. CDR3 sequence (DNA): TGTGCCAGCAGCTATGGATATACGGATGGCTACACCTTC. Its protein is CASSYGYTDGYTF.

The V call is TRBV6-5, the J call TRBJ1-1, with D hard to call. The germline CDR1 and CDR2 sequences are MNHEY and SVGAGI. The CDR3 loop spans 11 amino acids. Deletions cut 5 bases from V and 5 bases from J, with 6 bases between. CDR3 coding DNA: TGTGCCAGCAGTAGGAGGACTGAAGCTTTCTTT. Encoded protein: CASSRRTEAFF.

The gene calls are TRBV4-1 and TRBJ2-1; a weak D match, TRBD1 (6 bases). Germline assignment: CDR1 MGHRA and CDR2 YSYEKL. CDR3 length equals 16 residues. Deletions cut 0 bases from V and 4 bases from J, with 13 bases between. CDR3 region: CASSQDPGDVYNEQFF. For the CDR3, the DNA is TGCGCCAGCAGCCAAGATCCAGGGGACGTTTACAATGAGCAGTTCTTC.

This clone has just a few counts. The chain uses TRBV2 and TRBJ1-2; tentatively, D is TRBD1 (5 bases). V was cut by 2 bases and J by 4 bases, with 14 bases left in between. Germline V gene data show CDR1 as SNHLY and CDR2 as FYNNEI. There are 15 residues in the CDR3. In nucleotides, the CDR3 is TGTGCCAGCAGTGAAAATCCAGGGTGGGCCTATGGCTACACCTTC. It is translated as CASSENPGWAYGYTF.

For this clone: The final CDR3 position lacks the conserved phenylalanine or tryptophan, pointing to a likely read error. This chain links TRBV28 with TRBJ1-6; 7 bases fit TRBD1. The V gene end was trimmed by 6 bases and the J gene end by 6 bases; junction bases not matched to a gene: 5. Germline V gives CDR1 MDHEN, CDR2 SYDVKM. This CDR3 has 14 amino acids. Here the CDR3 DNA reads TGTGCCAGCAGACCCGGGACAGTTAATTCACCCCTCCACCTT. Translated: CASRPGTVNSPLHL.

As regards this clone: Because it lacks the conserved phenylalanine or tryptophan at the end, this CDR3 is likely a read error. The CDR3 reads CASSSGQGSPLHL. The CDR3 nucleotides read TGTGCCAGCAGCTCGGGACAGGGGTCACCCCTCCACCTT. The chain couples TRBV7-2 to TRBJ1-6; 10 nucleotides agree with TRBD1. V shed 4 bases, J shed 10 bases, and the junction held 1 base outside the gene matches. Germline-derived CDR1 and CDR2 are SGHTA and FQGNSA. The CDR3 is made up of 13 amino acids.

The chain employs TRBV4-1 and TRBJ1-2, with D possibly being TRBD1 (5 bases). The CDR3 is 17 amino acids. CDR1 is MGHRA and CDR2 is YSYEKL in the germline V gene. V lost 1 base and J 8 bases, leaving 23 bases between the germline ends. DNA of the CDR3: TGCGCCAGCAGCCAAGCAGGCGGGACTGGATTTACCTACGGCTACACCTTC. This sequence encodes CASSQAGGTGFTYGYTF.

This clone was counted a single time. The rearrangement uses TRBV6-6 and TRBJ1-1; 7 nucleotides align to TRBD1. The CDR3 is made up of 17 amino acids. The V and J ends lost 5 bases and 3 bases, in that order; junction bases with no gene match: 15. Germline CDR1 reads MNHNY; CDR2 reads SVGAGI (reference sequence). The DNA of the CDR3 is TGTGCCAGCAGTCCCTCTGAGGGGGCAAAGTGGTACACTGAAGCTTTCTTT. As protein: CASSPSEGAKWYTEAFF.

The V gene is TRBV7-2, the J gene TRBJ2-4; TRBD1 might be the D (5 bases). The CDR3 contains 15 residues. In germline, CDR1 is SGHTA, CDR2 FQGNSA. The V gene lost 1 base and the J gene lost 3 bases, with 10 bases spanning the gap. CDR3 amino acids: CASSLEGWVKNIQYF. CDR3 DNA: TGTGCCAGCAGCTTAGAGGGGTGGGTCAAAAACATTCAGTACTTC. The full variable domain, in which reference TRBV7-2 and TRBJ2-4 provide the parts outside the CDR3, is GAGVSQSPSNKVTEKGKDVELRCDPISGHTALYWYRQSLGQGLEFLIYFQGNSAPDKSGLPSDRFSAERTGGSVSTLTIQRTQQEDSAVYLCASSLEGWVKNIQYFGAGTRLSVL.

This clone was counted a single time. The chain is built from TRBV29-1 and TRBJ2-1; 12 bases agree with TRBD1. The CDR3 sequence is 15 residues long. Germline V CDR1 and CDR2: SQVTM, ANQGSEA. V gave up 7 bases and J gave up 4 bases; unmatched junction bases: 8. The CDR3 reads CSGGQGAIFYNEQFF. The CDR3 DNA reads as TGCAGCGGGGGACAGGGGGCTATCTTTTACAATGAGCAGTTCTTC.

This clone has only one observation. This sequence joins TRBV27 and TRBJ1-6; D is unclear. The V end was cut by 4 bases, the J end by 5 bases, with 18 bases between. From germline, CDR1 is MNHEY and CDR2 SMNVEV (reference sequence). The CDR3 has 17 amino acids. CDR3 in DNA: TGTGCCAGCAGTTCGAATCCAGGACCCCTCCATAATTCACCCCTCCACTTT. Its protein product is CASSSNPGPLHNSPLHF.

Here the CDR3 reads CAISESRNTDTQYF. The CDR3 bases are TGTGCCATCAGTGAGTCGAGGAACACAGATACGCAGTATTTT. This chain links TRBV10-3 with TRBJ2-3; D gene unclear. Looked up from germline, CDR1 is ENHRY and CDR2 is SYGVKD. Trimming removed 0 bases at V and 2 bases at J, with 6 bases between. The length of the CDR3 is 14 residues.

The chain combines TRBV2 with TRBJ1-1, with D perhaps TRBD1 (6 bases). This CDR3 has 13 amino acids. CDR1 and CDR2 (germline): SNHLY, FYNNEI. Trimming pared 5 bases from V and 3 bases from J, leaving 10 bases between. The DNA of the CDR3 is TGTGCCAGCAGTACCCGGACAGACACTGAAGCTTTCTTT. This sequence encodes CASSTRTDTEAFF.

The rearrangement joins TRBV2 to TRBJ2-5, with D maybe TRBD2 (6 bases). The CDR3 has 14 residues. V was clipped by 4 bases and J by 0 bases, with 9 bases between them. Per the germline V gene, CDR1 is SNHLY and CDR2 is FYNNEI. The CDR3 here is CASSVRGYQETQYF. CDR3 nucleotide sequence: TGTGCCAGCAGTGTCCGGGGGTACCAAGAGACCCAGTACTTC.

This clone has just a few counts. This sequence joins TRBV4-2 and TRBJ2-2; TRBD1 aligns across 10 bases. Trimming took 2 bases from V and 5 from J; bases not matched to a gene: 5. The CDR3 is 16 amino acids. Per germline, CDR1 LGHNA and CDR2 YNFKEQ. The CDR3 region has the DNA TGTGCCAGCAGCCAACTGGACAGGGGGGATACCGGGGAGCTGTTTTTT. This codes for CASSQLDRGDTGELFF.

The chain's CDR3 is CAISDTNYGYTF. The CDR3 coding sequence is TGTGCCATCAGTGATACTAACTATGGCTACACCTTC. The chain recombines TRBV10-3 with TRBJ1-2; D uncertain. CDR1 is ENHRY, CDR2 SYGVKD, per germline. Deletions cut 3 bases from V and 0 bases from J, with 2 bases between. The CDR3 loop spans 12 amino acids.

The chain recombines TRBV7-6 with TRBJ2-1, with 8 bases that match TRBD2. CDR1 is SGHVS, CDR2 FNYEAQ, per germline. This CDR3 comprises 15 residues. Unmatched junction bases numbered 5, after V lost 3 bases and J lost 4 bases. CDR3 protein: CASSFVAGLYNEQFF. DNA for the CDR3: TGTGCCAGCAGCTTTGTAGCGGGGTTATACAATGAGCAGTTCTTC.

J is TRBJ2-7 and V is TRBV15; TRBD1 matches at 7 bases. This CDR3 spans 16 amino acids. V shed 5 bases, J shed 2 bases, and the junction held 12 bases outside the gene matches. CDR1 is LNHNV and CDR2 is YYDKDF in the germline V gene (reference sequence). CDR3 nucleotide sequence: TGTGCCACCAGCCAATCCAAAGGGACAGTAGCCTACGAGCAGTACTTC. Its translation: CATSQSKGTVAYEQYF.